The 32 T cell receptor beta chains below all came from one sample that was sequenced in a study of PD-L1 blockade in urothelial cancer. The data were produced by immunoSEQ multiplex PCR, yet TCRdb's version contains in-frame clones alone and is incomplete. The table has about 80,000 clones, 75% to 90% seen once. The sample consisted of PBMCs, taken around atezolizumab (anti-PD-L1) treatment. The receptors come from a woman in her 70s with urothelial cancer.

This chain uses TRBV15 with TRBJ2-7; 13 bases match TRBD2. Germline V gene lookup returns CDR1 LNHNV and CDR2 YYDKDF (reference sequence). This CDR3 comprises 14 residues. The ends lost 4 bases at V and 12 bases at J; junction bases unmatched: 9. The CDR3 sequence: CATSTRTSGGASYF. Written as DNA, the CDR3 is TGTGCCACCAGCACCAGGACTAGCGGGGGTGCTTCGTACTTC.

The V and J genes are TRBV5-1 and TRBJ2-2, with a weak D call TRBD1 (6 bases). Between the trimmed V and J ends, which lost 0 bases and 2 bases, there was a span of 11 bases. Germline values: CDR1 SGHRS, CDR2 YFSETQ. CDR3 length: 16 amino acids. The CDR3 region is CASSLVPGENTGELFF. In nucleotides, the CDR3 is TGCGCCAGCAGCTTGGTGCCAGGGGAAAACACCGGGGAGCTGTTTTTT.

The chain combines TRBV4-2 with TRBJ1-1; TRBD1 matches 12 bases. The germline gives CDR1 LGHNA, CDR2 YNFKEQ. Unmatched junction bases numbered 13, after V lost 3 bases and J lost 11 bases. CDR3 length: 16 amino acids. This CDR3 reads CASSHPSGGTGGRAFF. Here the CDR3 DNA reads TGTGCCAGCAGCCACCCATCGGGAGGGACAGGGGGCAGGGCTTTCTTT.

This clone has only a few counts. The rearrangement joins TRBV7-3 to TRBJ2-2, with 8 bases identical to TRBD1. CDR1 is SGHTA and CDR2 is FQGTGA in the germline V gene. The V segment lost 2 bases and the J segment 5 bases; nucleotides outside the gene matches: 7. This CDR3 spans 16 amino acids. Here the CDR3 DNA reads TGTGCCAGCAGCTTATCAGGGGGCTTGGGTACCGGGGAGCTGTTTTTT. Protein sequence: CASSLSGGLGTGELFF.

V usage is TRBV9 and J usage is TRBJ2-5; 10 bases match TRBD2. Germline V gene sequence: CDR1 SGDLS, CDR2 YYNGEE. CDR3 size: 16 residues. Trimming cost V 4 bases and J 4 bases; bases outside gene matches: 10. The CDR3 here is CASSLLAGELGETQYF. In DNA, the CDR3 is TGTGCCAGCAGCCTCCTAGCGGGGGAACTCGGAGAGACCCAGTACTTC.

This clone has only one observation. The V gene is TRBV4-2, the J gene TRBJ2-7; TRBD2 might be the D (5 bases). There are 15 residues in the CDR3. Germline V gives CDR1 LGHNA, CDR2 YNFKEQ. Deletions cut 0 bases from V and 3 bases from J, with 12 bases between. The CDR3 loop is CASSQEVSGIYEQYF. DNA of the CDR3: TGTGCCAGCAGCCAAGAGGTCTCGGGAATCTACGAGCAGTACTTC.

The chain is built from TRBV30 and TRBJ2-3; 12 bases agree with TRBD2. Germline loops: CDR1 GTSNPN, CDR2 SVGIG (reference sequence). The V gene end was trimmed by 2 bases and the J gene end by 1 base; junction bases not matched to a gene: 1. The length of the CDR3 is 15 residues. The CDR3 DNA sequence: TGTGCCTGGAGTCGGACTAGCGGGGGCACAGATACGCAGTATTTT. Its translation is CAWSRTSGGTDTQYF.

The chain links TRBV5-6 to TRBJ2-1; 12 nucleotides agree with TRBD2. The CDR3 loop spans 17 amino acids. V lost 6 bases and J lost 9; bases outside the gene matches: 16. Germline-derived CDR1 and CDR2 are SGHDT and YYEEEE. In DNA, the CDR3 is TGTGCCAGCACCGCAAGAACCGGGACTAGCGGGTTTCTTGAGCAGTTCTTC. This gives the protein CASTARTGTSGFLEQFF.

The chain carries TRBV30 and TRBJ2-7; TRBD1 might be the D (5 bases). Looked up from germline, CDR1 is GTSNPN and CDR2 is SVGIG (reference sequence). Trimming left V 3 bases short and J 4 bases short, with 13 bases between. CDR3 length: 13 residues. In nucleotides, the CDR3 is TGTGCCTGGAGATTAGGGCAGGGTTACGAGCAGTACTTC. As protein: CAWRLGQGYEQYF.

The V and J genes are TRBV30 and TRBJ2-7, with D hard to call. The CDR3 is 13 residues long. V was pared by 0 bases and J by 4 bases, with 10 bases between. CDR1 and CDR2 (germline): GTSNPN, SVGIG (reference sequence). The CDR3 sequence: CAWSVERAYEQYF. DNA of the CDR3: TGTGCCTGGAGTGTAGAAAGAGCGTACGAGCAGTACTTC.

CDR3 DNA: TGTGCCAGCAGTGAAGCCCCTTCGAGCAATGAGCAGTTCTTC. This codes for CASSEAPSSNEQFF. The chain recombines TRBV2 with TRBJ2-1; D is unclear. Trimming shortened V by 0 bases and J by 6 bases, and 9 bases separated the two germline ends. The CDR3 loop spans 14 amino acids. Germline lookup yields CDR1 SNHLY and CDR2 FYNNEI.

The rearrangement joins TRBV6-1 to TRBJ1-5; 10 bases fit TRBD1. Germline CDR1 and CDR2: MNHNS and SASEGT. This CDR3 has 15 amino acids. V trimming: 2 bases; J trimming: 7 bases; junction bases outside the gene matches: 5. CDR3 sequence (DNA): TGTGCCAGCAGTGAATTAAGGACAGGGGGGCAGCCCCAGCATTTT. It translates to CASSELRTGGQPQHF.

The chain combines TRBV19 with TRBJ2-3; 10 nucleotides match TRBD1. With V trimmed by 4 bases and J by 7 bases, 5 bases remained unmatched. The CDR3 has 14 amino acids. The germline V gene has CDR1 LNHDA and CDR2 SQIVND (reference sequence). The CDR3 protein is CASSTTGGGNTQYF. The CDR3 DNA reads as TGTGCCAGTAGTACGACAGGGGGCGGTAATACGCAGTATTTT.

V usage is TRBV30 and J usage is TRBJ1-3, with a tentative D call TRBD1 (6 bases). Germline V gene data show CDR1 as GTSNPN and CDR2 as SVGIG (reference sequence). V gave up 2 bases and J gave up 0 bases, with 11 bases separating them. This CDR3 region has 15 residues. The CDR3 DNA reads TGTGCCTGGAGTACCACAGGGAGCTCTGGAAACACCATATATTTT. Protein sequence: CAWSTTGSSGNTIYF.

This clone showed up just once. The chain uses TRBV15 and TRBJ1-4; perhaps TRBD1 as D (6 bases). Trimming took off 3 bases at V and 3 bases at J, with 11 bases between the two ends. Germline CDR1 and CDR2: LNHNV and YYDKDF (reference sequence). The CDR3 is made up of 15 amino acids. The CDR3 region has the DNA TGTGCCACCAGCAGGGACAGAGCTTCTAATGAAAAACTGTTTTTT. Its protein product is CATSRDRASNEKLFF.

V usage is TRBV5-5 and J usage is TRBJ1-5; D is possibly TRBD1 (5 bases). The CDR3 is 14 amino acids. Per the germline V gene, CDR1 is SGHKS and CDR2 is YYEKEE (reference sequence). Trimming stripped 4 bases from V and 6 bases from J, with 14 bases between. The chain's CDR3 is CASSRGTGGQPQHF. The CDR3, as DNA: TGTGCCAGCAGCCGCGGGACCGGCGGTCAGCCCCAGCATTTT.

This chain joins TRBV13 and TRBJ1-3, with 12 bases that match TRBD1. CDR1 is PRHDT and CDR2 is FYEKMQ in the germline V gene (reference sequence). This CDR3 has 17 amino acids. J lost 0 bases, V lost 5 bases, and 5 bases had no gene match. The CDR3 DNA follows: TGTGCCAGCAGCCCGGGACAGGGGGCCTACTCTGGAAACACCATATATTTT. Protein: CASSPGQGAYSGNTIYF.

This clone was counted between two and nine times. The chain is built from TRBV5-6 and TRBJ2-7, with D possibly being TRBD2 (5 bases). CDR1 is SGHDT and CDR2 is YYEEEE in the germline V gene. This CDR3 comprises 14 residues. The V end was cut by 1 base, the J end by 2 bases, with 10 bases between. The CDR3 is CASSLLHGAYEQYF. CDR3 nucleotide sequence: TGTGCCAGCAGCTTGCTTCACGGGGCCTACGAGCAGTACTTC.

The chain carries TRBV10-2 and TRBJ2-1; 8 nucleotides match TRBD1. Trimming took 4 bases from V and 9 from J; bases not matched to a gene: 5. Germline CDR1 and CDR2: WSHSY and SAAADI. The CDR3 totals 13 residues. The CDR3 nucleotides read TGCGCCAGCAGTGGCAGGGGGCTGAGTGAGCAGTTCTTC. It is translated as CASSGRGLSEQFF.

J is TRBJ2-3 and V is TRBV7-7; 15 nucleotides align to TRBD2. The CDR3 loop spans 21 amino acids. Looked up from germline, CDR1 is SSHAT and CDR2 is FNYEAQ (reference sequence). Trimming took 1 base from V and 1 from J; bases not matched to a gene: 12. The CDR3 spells CASSLGGTGLAGGPRTDTQYF. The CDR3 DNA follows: TGTGCCAGCAGCTTAGGGGGAACGGGACTAGCGGGGGGACCTCGCACAGATACGCAGTATTTT.

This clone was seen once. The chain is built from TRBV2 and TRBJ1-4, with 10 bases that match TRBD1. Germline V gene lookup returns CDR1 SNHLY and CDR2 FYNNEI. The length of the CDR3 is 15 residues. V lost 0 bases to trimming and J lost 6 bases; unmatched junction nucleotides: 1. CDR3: CASSEAGQGYEKLFF. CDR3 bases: TGTGCCAGCAGTGAAGCGGGACAGGGGTATGAAAAACTGTTTTTT. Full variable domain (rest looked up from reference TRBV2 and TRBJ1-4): EPEVTQTPSHQVTQMGQEVILRCVPISNHLYFYWYRQILGQKVEFLVSFYNNEISEKSEIFDDQFSVERPDGSNFTLKIRSTKLEDSAMYFCASSEAGQGYEKLFFGSGTQLSVL.

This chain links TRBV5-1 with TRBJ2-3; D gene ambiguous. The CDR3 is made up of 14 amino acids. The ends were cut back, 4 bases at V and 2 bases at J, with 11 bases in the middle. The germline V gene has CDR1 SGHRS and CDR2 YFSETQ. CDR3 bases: TGCGCCAGCAGCCACCCCCAGATCACAGATACGCAGTATTTT. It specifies CASSHPQITDTQYF.

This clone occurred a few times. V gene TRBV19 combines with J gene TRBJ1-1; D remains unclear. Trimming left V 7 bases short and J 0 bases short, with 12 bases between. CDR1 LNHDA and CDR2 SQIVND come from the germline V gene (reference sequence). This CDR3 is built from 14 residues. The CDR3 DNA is TGTGCCAGTAAGAATGGGCAGTTGAACACTGAAGCTTTCTTT. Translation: CASKNGQLNTEAFF. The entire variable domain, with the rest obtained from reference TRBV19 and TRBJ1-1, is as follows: DGGITQSPKYLFRKEGQNVTLSCEQNLNHDAMYWYRQDPGQGLRLIYYSQIVNDFQKGDIAEGYSVSREKKESFPLTVTSAQKNPTAFYLCASKNGQLNTEAFFGQGTRLTVV.

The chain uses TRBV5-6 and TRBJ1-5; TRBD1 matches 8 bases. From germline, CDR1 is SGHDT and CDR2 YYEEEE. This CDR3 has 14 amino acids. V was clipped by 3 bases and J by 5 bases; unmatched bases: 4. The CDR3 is CASSSQGGDQPQHF. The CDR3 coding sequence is TGTGCCAGCAGCTCACAGGGGGGTGATCAGCCCCAGCATTTT.

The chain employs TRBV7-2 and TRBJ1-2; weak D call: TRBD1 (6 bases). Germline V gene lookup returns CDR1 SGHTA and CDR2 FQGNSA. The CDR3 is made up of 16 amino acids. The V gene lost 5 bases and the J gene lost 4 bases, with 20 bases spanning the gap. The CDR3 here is CASSPPGGGLTYGYTF. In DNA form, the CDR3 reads TGTGCCAGCAGCCCCCCGGGGGGGGGCCTCACCTATGGCTACACCTTC.

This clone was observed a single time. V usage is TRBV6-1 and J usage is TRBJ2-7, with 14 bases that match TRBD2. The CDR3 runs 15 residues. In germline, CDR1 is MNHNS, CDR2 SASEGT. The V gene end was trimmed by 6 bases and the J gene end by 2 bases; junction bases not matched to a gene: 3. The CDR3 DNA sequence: TGTGCCAGCAGGGGACTAGCGGGAGCTACCTACGAGCAGTACTTC. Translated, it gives CASRGLAGATYEQYF.

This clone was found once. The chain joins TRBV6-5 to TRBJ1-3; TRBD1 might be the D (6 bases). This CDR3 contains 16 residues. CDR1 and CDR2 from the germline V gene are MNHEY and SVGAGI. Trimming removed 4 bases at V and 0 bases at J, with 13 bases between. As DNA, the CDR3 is TGTGCCAGCAGTTTACAGACAGGCTTCTCTGGAAACACCATATATTTT. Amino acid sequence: CASSLQTGFSGNTIYF.

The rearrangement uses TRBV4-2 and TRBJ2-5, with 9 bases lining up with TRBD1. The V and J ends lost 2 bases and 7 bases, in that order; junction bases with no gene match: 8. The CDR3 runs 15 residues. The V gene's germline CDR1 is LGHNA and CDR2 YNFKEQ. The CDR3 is CASSQFGTGLMTQYF. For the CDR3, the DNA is TGTGCCAGCAGCCAATTCGGGACAGGGCTTATGACCCAGTACTTC.

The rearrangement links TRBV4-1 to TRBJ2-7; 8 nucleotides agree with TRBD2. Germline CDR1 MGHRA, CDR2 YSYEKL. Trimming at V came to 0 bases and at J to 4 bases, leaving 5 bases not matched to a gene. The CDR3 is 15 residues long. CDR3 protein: CASSQEASGSYEQYF. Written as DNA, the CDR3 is TGCGCCAGCAGCCAAGAGGCTAGCGGGTCTTACGAGCAGTACTTC.

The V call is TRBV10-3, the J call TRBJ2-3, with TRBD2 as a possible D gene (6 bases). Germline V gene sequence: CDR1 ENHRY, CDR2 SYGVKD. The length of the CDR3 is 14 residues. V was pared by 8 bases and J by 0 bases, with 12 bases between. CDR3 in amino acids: CAIGLATSTDTQYF. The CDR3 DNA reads TGTGCCATCGGGCTAGCGACAAGCACAGATACGCAGTATTTT.

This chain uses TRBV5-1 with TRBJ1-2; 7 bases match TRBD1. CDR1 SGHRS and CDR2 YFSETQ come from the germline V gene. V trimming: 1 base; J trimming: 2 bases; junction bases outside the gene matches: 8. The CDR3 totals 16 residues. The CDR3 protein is CASSLPRQGGNYGYTF. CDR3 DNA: TGCGCCAGCAGCTTGCCTCGACAGGGCGGGAACTATGGCTACACCTTC. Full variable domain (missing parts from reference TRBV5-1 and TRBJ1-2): KAGVTQTPRYLIKTRGQQVTLSCSPISGHRSVSWYQQTPGQGLQFLFEYFSETQRNKGNFPGRFSGRQFSNSRSEMNVSTLELGDSALYLCASSLPRQGGNYGYTFGSGTRLTVV.

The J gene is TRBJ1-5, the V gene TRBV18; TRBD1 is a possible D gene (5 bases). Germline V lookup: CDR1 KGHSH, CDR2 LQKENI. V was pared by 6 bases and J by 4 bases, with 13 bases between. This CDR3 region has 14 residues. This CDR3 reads CASSSQGYNQPQHF. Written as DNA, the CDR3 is TGTGCCAGCTCGTCTCAGGGATATAATCAGCCCCAGCATTTT.